These 27 T cell receptor beta chains share one sample of origin, sequenced in a study of cytomegalovirus exposure and HLA in healthy donors. The study ran its PCR with 60 Vbeta and 13 Jbeta primers. The assay was immunoSEQ multiplex PCR, and TCRdb's table has in-frame clones only and misses some. The table shows some 180,000 clones, with around 77% occurring only once. Source material: PBMCs. The receptors were gathered from a woman aged 30 to 39 in good health and CMV-seronegative.

The rearrangement joins TRBV27 to TRBJ1-1; D call uncertain. Trimming removed 3 bases at V and 1 base at J, with 6 bases between. CDR3 length: 13 amino acids. Germline V gene sequence: CDR1 MNHEY, CDR2 SMNVEV (reference sequence). The DNA of the CDR3 is TGTGCCAGCAGTTTTATTAGGAACACTGAAGCTTTCTTT. Translating it yields CASSFIRNTEAFF.

This CDR3 reads CASSWGTGGYEQYF. The DNA for the CDR3 is TGTGCCAGCAGCTGGGGGACCGGAGGGTACGAGCAGTACTTC. This chain connects TRBV5-4 to TRBJ2-5; weak D call: TRBD2 (6 bases). Matching the DNA end better, TRBJ2-7 makes the J call doubtful. This CDR3 comprises 14 residues. Germline values: CDR1 SGHNT, CDR2 YYREEE (reference sequence).

The V gene is TRBV7-6, the J gene TRBJ2-7; D is perhaps TRBD2 (5 bases). The CDR3 has 11 residues. The ends were cut back, 11 bases at V and 7 bases at J, with 15 bases in the middle. Germline-derived CDR1 and CDR2 are SGHVS and FNYEAQ. DNA for the CDR3: TGTGCCCCAGCCAATCCGGGAGAGCAGTACTTC. This encodes CAPANPGEQYF.

The chain links TRBV28 to TRBJ2-3, with TRBD2 matching 15 bases. The germline V gene has CDR1 MDHEN and CDR2 SYDVKM. The CDR3 totals 22 residues. The ends lost 3 bases at V and 0 bases at J; junction bases unmatched: 16. The chain's CDR3 is CASSLDPGLAGGLRPSTDTQYF. The CDR3 DNA follows: TGTGCCAGCAGTTTGGACCCGGGACTAGCGGGAGGTCTCCGCCCTAGCACAGATACGCAGTATTTT.

The chain employs TRBV2 and TRBJ1-2; tentatively, D is TRBD1 (5 bases). CDR1 SNHLY and CDR2 FYNNEI come from the germline V gene. The CDR3 contains 13 residues. Trimming took 6 bases from V and 5 from J, leaving 13 bases between them. The CDR3 is CASREGRSYGYTF. Written as DNA, the CDR3 is TGTGCCAGCAGGGAGGGACGTTCGTATGGCTACACCTTC.

The CDR3 coding sequence is TGTGCCAGCAGCCAGAGGGCAGGGGGCGGATTGACTGGGGCCAACGTCCTGACTTTC. It yields the protein CASSQRAGGGLTGANVLTF. The chain has TRBV13 and TRBJ2-6; 8 bases align to TRBD1. The CDR3 is made up of 19 amino acids. V trimming: 5 bases; J trimming: 2 bases; junction bases outside the gene matches: 14. Per germline, CDR1 PRHDT and CDR2 FYEKMQ (reference sequence).

This chain links TRBV5-1 with TRBJ1-4; D possibly corresponds to TRBD1 (6 bases). The length of the CDR3 is 15 residues. Germline V gene data show CDR1 as SGHRS and CDR2 as YFSETQ. The ends were cut back, 0 bases at V and 3 bases at J, with 9 bases in the middle. Written as DNA, the CDR3 is TGCGCCAGCAGCTTGGTGTCAGGGGCTAATGAAAAACTGTTTTTT. It codes for CASSLVSGANEKLFF.

The gene calls are TRBV19 and TRBJ1-1, with TRBD1 matching 11 bases. The germline CDR1 and CDR2 sequences are LNHDA and SQIVND (reference sequence). The CDR3 length is 18 residues. Unmatched junction bases numbered 14, after V lost 7 bases and J lost 1 base. CDR3 nucleotide sequence: TGTGCCAGTACCCATGTACCGGGACAGGGGGTGAAGAACACTGAAGCTTTCTTT. Protein sequence: CASTHVPGQGVKNTEAFF.

The V call is TRBV7-6, the J call TRBJ1-4; 8 bases align to TRBD1. This CDR3 has 15 residues. Germline CDR1 SGHVS, CDR2 FNYEAQ. V lost 5 bases, J lost 7 bases, and 9 bases stayed unmatched. The DNA of the CDR3 is TGTGCCAGCAGCACCCGGACAGGGTGGGGTGAAAAACTGTTTTTT. This sequence encodes CASSTRTGWGEKLFF.

This chain joins TRBV4-1 and TRBJ2-5; 9 bases map to TRBD2. Germline CDR1 is MGHRA and CDR2 is YSYEKL. The trim removed 0 bases at V and 5 bases at J, leaving 10 bases unmatched. This CDR3 comprises 17 residues. The chain's CDR3 is CASSQEKGRGGSETQYF. CDR3 nucleotide sequence: TGCGCCAGCAGCCAAGAAAAGGGGCGGGGGGGCTCGGAGACCCAGTACTTC.

The chain is built from TRBV7-9 and TRBJ1-1, with D maybe TRBD1 (6 bases). CDR1 is SEHNR, CDR2 FQNEAQ, per germline (reference sequence). This CDR3 is built from 14 residues. The V and J ends lost 2 bases and 1 base respectively, with 8 bases between them. CDR3 region: CASSLQGSNTEAFF. Written as DNA, the CDR3 is TGTGCCAGCAGCTTACAGGGGTCGAACACTGAAGCTTTCTTT. The full variable domain, in which reference TRBV7-9 and TRBJ1-1 provide the parts outside the CDR3, is DTGVSQNPRHKITKRGQNVTFRCDPISEHNRLYWYRQTLGQGPEFLTYFQNEAQLEKSRLLSDRFSAERPKGSFSTLEIQRTEQGDSAMYLCASSLQGSNTEAFFGQGTRLTVV.

The chain employs TRBV4-1 and TRBJ2-3, with TRBD2 identical over 7 bases. The CDR3 consists of 18 residues. The V segment lost 3 bases and the J segment 0 bases; nucleotides outside the gene matches: 12. Germline assignment: CDR1 MGHRA and CDR2 YSYEKL. CDR3 region: CASSHGPGGLVSTDTQYF. The CDR3 region has the DNA TGCGCCAGCAGCCACGGTCCCGGGGGGTTGGTGAGCACAGATACGCAGTATTTT.

V usage is TRBV5-1 and J usage is TRBJ2-5, with a tentative D call TRBD2 (6 bases). The CDR3 covers 14 residues. Germline CDR1 SGHRS, CDR2 YFSETQ. Trimming took off 1 base at V and 5 bases at J, with 12 bases between the two ends. In DNA, the CDR3 is TGCGCCAGCAGCTTGTTAGGAGGGATCGAGACCCAGTACTTC. It specifies CASSLLGGIETQYF.

The CDR3 loop is CASSLVSQGKGDGYTF. CDR3 DNA sequence: TGTGCCAGCAGCTTAGTTTCCCAGGGGAAAGGTGATGGCTACACCTTC. The V call is TRBV7-2, the J call TRBJ1-2; possible D gene TRBD1, 6 bases. Trimming pared 1 base from V and 6 bases from J, leaving 18 bases between. Germline V gives CDR1 SGHTA, CDR2 FQGNSA. The CDR3 length is 16 residues.

CDR3: CASSLAAGGDGYTF. In DNA form, the CDR3 reads TGCGCCAGCAGCTTGGCGGCAGGGGGAGATGGCTACACCTTC. The chain carries TRBV5-1 and TRBJ1-2, with 7 bases identical to TRBD1. CDR1 SGHRS and CDR2 YFSETQ come from the germline V gene. CDR3 length equals 14 residues. J lost 6 bases, V lost 0 bases, and 5 bases had no gene match.

This clone was found a few times. The J gene is TRBJ2-5, the V gene TRBV5-1; D is possibly TRBD2 (6 bases). The CDR3 totals 15 residues. Trimming took 0 bases from V and 0 from J, leaving 9 bases between them. Germline assignment: CDR1 SGHRS and CDR2 YFSETQ. CDR3 sequence reads: CASSLEPGDQETQYF. Here the CDR3 DNA reads TGCGCCAGCAGCTTGGAACCGGGGGACCAAGAGACCCAGTACTTC.

V usage is TRBV5-6 and J usage is TRBJ2-3; TRBD1 agrees at 8 bases. The CDR3 extends over 14 amino acids. With 2 bases clipped from V and 5 bases from J, the junction kept 4 bases outside the gene matches. The germline V gene encodes CDR1 SGHDT and CDR2 YYEEEE. The CDR3 nucleotides read TGTGCCAGCAGCTTCCGACAGGGGATAGATACGCAGTATTTT. This gives the protein CASSFRQGIDTQYF.

The chain joins TRBV19 to TRBJ2-7; TRBD2 matches 9 bases. Germline values: CDR1 LNHDA, CDR2 SQIVND (reference sequence). This CDR3 is built from 19 residues. V was pared by 0 bases and J by 4 bases, with 16 bases of the junction left unmatched. This CDR3 reads CASSIDRGGVQDYLYEQYF. CDR3 DNA sequence: TGTGCCAGTAGTATAGATCGCGGGGGGGTTCAGGACTACCTATACGAGCAGTACTTC.

The V and J genes are TRBV2 and TRBJ1-2, with 8 bases identical to TRBD1. V dropped 6 bases and J dropped 2; count of bases not matched to a gene: 5. Germline V gene sequence: CDR1 SNHLY, CDR2 FYNNEI. This CDR3 is 14 amino acids long. The CDR3 sequence is CASSLRQGNYGYTF. The CDR3 DNA is TGTGCCAGCAGCCTGAGACAGGGGAACTATGGCTACACCTTC.

The chain recombines TRBV2 with TRBJ1-2, with D possibly matching TRBD1 (6 bases). Germline V lookup: CDR1 SNHLY, CDR2 FYNNEI. The CDR3 totals 16 residues. Trimming removed 3 bases from V and 6 bases from J, with 20 bases in between. CDR3 in amino acids: CASSESSGGGGHGYTF. The CDR3 bases are TGTGCCAGCAGTGAGAGTTCCGGGGGCGGGGGCCATGGCTACACCTTC.

The chain joins TRBV4-2 to TRBJ2-1; D is possibly TRBD2 (5 bases). Germline loops: CDR1 LGHNA, CDR2 YNFKEQ. CDR3 length: 16 residues. With 4 bases removed from V and 2 bases from J, the gap between germline ends came to 15 bases. The CDR3 protein is CASSPPASEAYNEQFF. CDR3 nucleotide sequence: TGTGCCAGCAGCCCGCCGGCATCGGAGGCCTACAATGAGCAGTTCTTC.

The V gene is TRBV5-1, the J gene TRBJ1-2; 10 bases map to TRBD1. The CDR3 runs to 15 residues. The V gene's germline CDR1 is SGHRS and CDR2 YFSETQ. The junction had 3 bases not matched to a gene; V was cut back by 3 bases and J by 1 base. CDR3 protein: CASSSTGGVNYGYTF. The CDR3 nucleotides are TGCGCCAGCAGCTCGACAGGGGGCGTTAACTATGGCTACACCTTC.

The chain couples TRBV6-5 to TRBJ1-6, with a possible D match to TRBD1 (6 bases). This CDR3 spans 16 amino acids. CDR1 MNHEY and CDR2 SVGAGI come from the germline V gene. V was cut by 0 bases and J by 3 bases, with 9 bases left in between. CDR3 in amino acids: CASSYSRDIYNSPLHF. The CDR3 coding sequence is TGTGCCAGCAGTTACTCACGGGACATCTATAATTCACCCCTCCACTTT.

The chain combines TRBV9 with TRBJ2-7; D possibly corresponds to TRBD1 (6 bases). The CDR3 extends over 14 amino acids. CDR1 and CDR2 (germline): SGDLS, YYNGEE. Trimming pared 3 bases from V and 4 bases from J, leaving 14 bases between. The CDR3 sequence: CASSEYGQGYEQYF. The CDR3 bases are TGTGCCAGCAGCGAGTATGGGCAGGGGTACGAGCAGTACTTC.

The rearrangement joins TRBV6-6 to TRBJ1-1, with TRBD1 matching over 9 bases. With V trimmed by 5 bases and J by 5 bases, 9 bases remained unmatched. Germline lookup yields CDR1 MNHNY and CDR2 SVGAGI (reference sequence). The CDR3 length is 15 residues. CDR3 bases: TGTGCCAGCAGTCCAGGGACAGGGAGTAGGACTGAAGCTTTCTTT. Protein sequence: CASSPGTGSRTEAFF.

The chain links TRBV5-1 to TRBJ2-6; D might be TRBD1 (5 bases). The CDR3 sequence is 15 residues long. V shed 1 base and J shed 2 bases, with 7 bases lying between them. Germline V CDR1 and CDR2: SGHRS, YFSETQ. Here the CDR3 reads CASSLSRAGANVLTF. CDR3 coding DNA: TGCGCCAGCAGCTTGAGCAGGGCTGGGGCCAACGTCCTGACTTTC.

The CDR3 region has the DNA TGCAGCGTTGCTTCCCCTAGCGGAAACTACAATGAGCAGTTCTTC. This encodes CSVASPSGNYNEQFF. V gene TRBV29-1 combines with J gene TRBJ2-1; TRBD2 agrees at 7 bases. CDR3 length equals 15 residues. Unmatched junction bases numbered 9, after V lost 4 bases and J lost 3 bases. Germline lookup yields CDR1 SQVTM and CDR2 ANQGSEA.